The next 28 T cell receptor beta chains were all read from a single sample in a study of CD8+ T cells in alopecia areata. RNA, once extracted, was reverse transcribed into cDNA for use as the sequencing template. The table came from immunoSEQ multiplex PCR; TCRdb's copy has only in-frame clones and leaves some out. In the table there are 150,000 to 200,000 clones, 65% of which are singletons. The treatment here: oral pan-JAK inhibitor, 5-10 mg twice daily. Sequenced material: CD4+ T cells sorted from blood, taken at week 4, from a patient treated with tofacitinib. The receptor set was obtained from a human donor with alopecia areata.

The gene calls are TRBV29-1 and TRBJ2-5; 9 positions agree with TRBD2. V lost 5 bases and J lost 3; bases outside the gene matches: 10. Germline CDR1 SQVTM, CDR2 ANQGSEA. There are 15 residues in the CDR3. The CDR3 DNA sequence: TGCAGCGTTACGACCCTACGACTAGCGGAAGAGACCCAGTACTTC. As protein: CSVTTLRLAEETQYF. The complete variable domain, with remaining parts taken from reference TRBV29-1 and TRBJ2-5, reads SAVISQKPSRDICQRGTSLTIQCQVDSQVTMMFWYRQQPGQSLTLIATANQGSEATYESGFVIDKFPISRPNLTFSTLTVSNMSPEDSSIYLCSVTTLRLAEETQYFGPGTRLLVL.

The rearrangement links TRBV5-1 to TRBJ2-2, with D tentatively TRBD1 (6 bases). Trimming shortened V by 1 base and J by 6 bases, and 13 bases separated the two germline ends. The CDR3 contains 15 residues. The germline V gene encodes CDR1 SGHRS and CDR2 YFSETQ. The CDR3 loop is CASSLPRGEPGELFF. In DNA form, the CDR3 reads TGCGCCAGCAGCTTGCCCAGGGGCGAGCCCGGGGAGCTGTTTTTT.

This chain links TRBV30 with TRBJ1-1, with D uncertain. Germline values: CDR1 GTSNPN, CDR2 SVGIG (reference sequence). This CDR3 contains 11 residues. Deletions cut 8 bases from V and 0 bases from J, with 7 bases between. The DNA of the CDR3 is TGTGCCGGGGAGATGAACACTGAAGCTTTCTTT. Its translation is CAGEMNTEAFF. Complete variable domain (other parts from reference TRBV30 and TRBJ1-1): SQTIHQWPATLVQPVGSPLSLECTVEGTSNPNLYWYRQAAGRGLQLLFYSVGIGQISSEVPQNLSASRPQDRQFILSSKKLLLSDSGFYLCAGEMNTEAFFGQGTRLTVV.

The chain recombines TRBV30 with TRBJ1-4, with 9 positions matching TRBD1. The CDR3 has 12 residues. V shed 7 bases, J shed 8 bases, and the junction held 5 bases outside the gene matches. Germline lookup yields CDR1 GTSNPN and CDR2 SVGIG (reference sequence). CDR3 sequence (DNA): TGTGCCTTACAGGGGGCGGAAGAAAAACTGTTTTTT. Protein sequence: CALQGAEEKLFF.

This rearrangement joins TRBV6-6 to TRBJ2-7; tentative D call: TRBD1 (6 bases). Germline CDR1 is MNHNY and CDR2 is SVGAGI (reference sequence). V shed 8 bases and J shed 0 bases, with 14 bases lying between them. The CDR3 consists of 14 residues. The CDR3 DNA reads TGTGCCAGCTACGAAACAGGGAGCTCCTACGAGCAGTACTTC. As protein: CASYETGSSYEQYF.

The DNA for the CDR3 is TGTGCCTGGAGTGAGGGCAGCTATGGCTACACCTTC. This sequence encodes CAWSEGSYGYTF. The chain is built from TRBV30 and TRBJ1-2; D gene uncertain. Germline V gene sequence: CDR1 GTSNPN, CDR2 SVGIG (reference sequence). The CDR3 has 12 amino acids. V lost 1 base to trimming and J lost 4 bases, with 7 bases between them.

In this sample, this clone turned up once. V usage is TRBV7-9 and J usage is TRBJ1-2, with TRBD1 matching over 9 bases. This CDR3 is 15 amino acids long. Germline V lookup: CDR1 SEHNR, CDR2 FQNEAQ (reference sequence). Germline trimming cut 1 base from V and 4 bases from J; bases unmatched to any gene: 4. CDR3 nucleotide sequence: TGTGCCAGCAGCTTAGGGGACAGGGCACTCTATGGCTACACCTTC. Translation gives CASSLGDRALYGYTF.

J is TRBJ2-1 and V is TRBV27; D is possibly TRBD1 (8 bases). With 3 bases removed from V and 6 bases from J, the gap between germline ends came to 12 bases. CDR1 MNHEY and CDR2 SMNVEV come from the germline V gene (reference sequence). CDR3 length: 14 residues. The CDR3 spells CASSFYRGGNEQFF. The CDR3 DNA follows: TGTGCCAGCAGTTTTTACAGGGGGGGCAATGAGCAGTTCTTC.

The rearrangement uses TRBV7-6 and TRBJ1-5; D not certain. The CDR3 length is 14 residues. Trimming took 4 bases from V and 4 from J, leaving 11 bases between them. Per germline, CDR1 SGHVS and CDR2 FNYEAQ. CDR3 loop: CASSSGSGNQPQHF. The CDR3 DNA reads TGTGCCAGCAGCTCTGGCAGCGGGAATCAGCCCCAGCATTTT. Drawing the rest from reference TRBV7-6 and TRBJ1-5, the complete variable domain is GAGVSQSPRYKVTKRGQDVALRCDPISGHVSLYWYRQALGQGPEFLTYFNYEAQQDKSGLPNDRFSAERPEGSISTLTIQRTEQRDSAMYRCASSSGSGNQPQHFGDGTRLSIL.

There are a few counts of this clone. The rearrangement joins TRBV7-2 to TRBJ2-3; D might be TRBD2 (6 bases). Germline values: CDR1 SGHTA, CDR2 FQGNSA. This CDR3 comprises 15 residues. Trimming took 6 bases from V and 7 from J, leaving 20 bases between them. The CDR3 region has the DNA TGTGCCAGCAGTCCACTAGCCGGCTTTATGCATACGCAGTATTTT. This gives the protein CASSPLAGFMHTQYF.

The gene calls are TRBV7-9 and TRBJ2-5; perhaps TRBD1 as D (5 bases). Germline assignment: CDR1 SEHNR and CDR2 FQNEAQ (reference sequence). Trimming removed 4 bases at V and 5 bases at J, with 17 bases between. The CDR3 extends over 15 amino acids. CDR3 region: CASSSPRALGETQYF. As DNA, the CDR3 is TGTGCCAGCAGCTCTCCCAGGGCGCTTGGGGAGACCCAGTACTTC.

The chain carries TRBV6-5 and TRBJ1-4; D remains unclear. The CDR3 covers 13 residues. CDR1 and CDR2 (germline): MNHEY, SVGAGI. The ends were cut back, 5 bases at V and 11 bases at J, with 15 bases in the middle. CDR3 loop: CASSERSDGKLFF. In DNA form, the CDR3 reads TGTGCCAGCAGTGAAAGATCGGACGGTAAACTGTTTTTT.

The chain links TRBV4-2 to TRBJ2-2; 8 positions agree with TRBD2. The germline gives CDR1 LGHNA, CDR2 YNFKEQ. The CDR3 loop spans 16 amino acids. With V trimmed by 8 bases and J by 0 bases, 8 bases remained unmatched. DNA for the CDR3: TGTGCCAGCGTAACATTAGCGGGGACGAACACCGGGGAGCTGTTTTTT. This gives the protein CASVTLAGTNTGELFF.

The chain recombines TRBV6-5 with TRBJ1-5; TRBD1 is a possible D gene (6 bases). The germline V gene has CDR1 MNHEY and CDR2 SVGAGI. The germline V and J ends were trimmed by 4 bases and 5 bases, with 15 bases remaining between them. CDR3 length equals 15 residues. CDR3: CASSLLQGFDQPQHF. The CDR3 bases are TGTGCCAGCAGTTTGCTACAGGGATTTGATCAGCCCCAGCATTTT.

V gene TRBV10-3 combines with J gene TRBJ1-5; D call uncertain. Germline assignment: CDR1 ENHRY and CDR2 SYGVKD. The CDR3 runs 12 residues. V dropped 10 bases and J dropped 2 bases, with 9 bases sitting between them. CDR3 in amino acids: CATGAGNQPQHF. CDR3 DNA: TGTGCCACCGGTGCAGGCAATCAGCCCCAGCATTTT.

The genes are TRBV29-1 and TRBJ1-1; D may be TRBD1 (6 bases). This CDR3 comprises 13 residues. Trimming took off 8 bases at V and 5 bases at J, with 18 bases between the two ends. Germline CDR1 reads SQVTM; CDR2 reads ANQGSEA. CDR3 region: CSFTTGSITEAFF. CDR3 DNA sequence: TGCAGCTTTACAACAGGGTCGATAACTGAAGCTTTCTTT.

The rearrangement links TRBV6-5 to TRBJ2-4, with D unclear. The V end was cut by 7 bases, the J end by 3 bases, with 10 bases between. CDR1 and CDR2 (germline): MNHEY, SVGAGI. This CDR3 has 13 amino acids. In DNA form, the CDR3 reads TGTGCCAGCAAAACGGTCGGCAAAAACATTCAGTACTTC. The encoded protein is CASKTVGKNIQYF.

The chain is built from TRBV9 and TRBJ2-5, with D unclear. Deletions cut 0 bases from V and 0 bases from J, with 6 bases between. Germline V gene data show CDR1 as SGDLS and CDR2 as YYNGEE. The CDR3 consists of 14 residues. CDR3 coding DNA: TGTGCCAGCAGCGTAGCGGGTAACCAAGAGACCCAGTACTTC. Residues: CASSVAGNQETQYF.

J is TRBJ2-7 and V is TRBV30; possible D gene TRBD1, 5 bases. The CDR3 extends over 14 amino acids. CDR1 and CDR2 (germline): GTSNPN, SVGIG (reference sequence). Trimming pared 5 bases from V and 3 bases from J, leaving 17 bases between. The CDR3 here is CAWGKGARLYEQYF. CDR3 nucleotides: TGTGCCTGGGGAAAAGGGGCTCGTCTCTACGAGCAGTACTTC.

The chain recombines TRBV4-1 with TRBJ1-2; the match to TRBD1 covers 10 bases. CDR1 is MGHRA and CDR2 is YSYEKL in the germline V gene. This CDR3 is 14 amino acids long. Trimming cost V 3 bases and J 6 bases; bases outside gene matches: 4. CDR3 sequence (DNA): TGCGCCAGCAGCCAGGACAGGGGGTTTAATGGCTACACCTTC. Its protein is CASSQDRGFNGYTF.

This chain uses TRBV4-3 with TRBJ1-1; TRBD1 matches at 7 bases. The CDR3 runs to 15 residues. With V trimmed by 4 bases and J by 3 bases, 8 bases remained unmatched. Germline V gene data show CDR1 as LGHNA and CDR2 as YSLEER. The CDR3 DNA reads TGCGCCAGCAGCCTTGGGAAAGGGGGCTACACTGAAGCTTTCTTT. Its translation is CASSLGKGGYTEAFF.

As DNA, the CDR3 is TGTGCCTGGGGCCGCCGGGACATAAACTATGGCTACACCTTC. Encoded protein: CAWGRRDINYGYTF. V is TRBV30 and J is TRBJ1-2; D possibly corresponds to TRBD1 (6 bases). There are 14 residues in the CDR3. Germline-derived CDR1 and CDR2 are GTSNPN and SVGIG (reference sequence). Trimming took 5 bases from V and 2 from J, leaving 15 bases between them. The full variable domain, rest sourced from reference TRBV30 and TRBJ1-2, is SQTIHQWPATLVQPVGSPLSLECTVEGTSNPNLYWYRQAAGRGLQLLFYSVGIGQISSEVPQNLSASRPQDRQFILSSKKLLLSDSGFYLCAWGRRDINYGYTFGSGTRLTVV.

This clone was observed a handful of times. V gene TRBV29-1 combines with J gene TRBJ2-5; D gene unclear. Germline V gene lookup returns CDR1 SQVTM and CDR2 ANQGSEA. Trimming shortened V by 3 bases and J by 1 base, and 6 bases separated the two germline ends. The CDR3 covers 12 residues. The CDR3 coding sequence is TGCAGCGTTGAGGTCAGCCAAGAGACCCAGTACTTC. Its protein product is CSVEVSQETQYF.

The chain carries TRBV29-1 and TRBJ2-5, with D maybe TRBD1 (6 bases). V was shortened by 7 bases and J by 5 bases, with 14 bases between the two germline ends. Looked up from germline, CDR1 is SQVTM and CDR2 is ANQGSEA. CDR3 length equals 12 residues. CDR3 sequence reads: CSELQGSETQYF. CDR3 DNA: TGCAGCGAACTACAGGGTAGCGAGACCCAGTACTTC.

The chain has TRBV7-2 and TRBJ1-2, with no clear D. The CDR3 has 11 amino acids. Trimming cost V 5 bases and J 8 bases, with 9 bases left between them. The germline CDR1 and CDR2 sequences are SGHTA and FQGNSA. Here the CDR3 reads CASSDHEGYTF. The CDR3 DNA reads TGTGCCAGCAGCGATCACGAAGGCTACACCTTC. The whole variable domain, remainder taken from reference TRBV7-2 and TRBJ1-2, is GAGVSQSPSNKVTEKGKDVELRCDPISGHTALYWYRQSLGQGLEFLIYFQGNSAPDKSGLPSDRFSAERTGGSVSTLTIQRTQQEDSAVYLCASSDHEGYTFGSGTRLTVV.

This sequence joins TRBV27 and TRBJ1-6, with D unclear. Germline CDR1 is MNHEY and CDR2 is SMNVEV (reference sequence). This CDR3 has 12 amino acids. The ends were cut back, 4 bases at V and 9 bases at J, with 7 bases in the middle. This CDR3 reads CASSSRPSPLHF. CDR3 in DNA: TGTGCCAGCAGTTCTCGTCCTTCACCCCTCCACTTT.

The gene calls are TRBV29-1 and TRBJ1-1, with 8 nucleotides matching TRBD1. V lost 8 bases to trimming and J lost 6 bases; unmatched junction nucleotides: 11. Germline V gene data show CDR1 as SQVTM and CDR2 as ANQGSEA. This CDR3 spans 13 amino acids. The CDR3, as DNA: TGCAGCTCCCGGACAGGGAAGTTCCCTGAAGCTTTCTTT. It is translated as CSSRTGKFPEAFF.

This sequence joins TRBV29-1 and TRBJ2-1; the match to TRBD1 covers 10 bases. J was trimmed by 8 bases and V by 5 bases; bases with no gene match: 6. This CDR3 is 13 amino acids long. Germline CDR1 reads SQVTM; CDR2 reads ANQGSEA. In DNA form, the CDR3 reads TGCAGCGTTAGAGGGGACAGGGGCTATGAGCAGTTCTTC. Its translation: CSVRGDRGYEQFF.